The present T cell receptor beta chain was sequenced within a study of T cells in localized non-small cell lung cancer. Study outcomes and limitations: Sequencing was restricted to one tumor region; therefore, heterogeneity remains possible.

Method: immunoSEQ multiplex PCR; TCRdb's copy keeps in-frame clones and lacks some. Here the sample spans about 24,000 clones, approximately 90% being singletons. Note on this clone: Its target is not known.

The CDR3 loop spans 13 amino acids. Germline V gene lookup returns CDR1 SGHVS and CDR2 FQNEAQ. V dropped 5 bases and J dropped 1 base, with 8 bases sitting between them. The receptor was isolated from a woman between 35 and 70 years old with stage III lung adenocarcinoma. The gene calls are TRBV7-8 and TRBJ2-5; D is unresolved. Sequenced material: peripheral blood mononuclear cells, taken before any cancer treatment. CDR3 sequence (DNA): TGTGCCAGCAGCCAGGATCTCCAAGAGACCCAGTACTTC. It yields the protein CASSQDLQETQYF. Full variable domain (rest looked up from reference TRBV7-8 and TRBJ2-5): GAGVSQSPRYKVAKRGQDVALRCDPISGHVSLFWYQQALGQGPEFLTYFQNEAQLDKSGLPSDRFFAERPEGSVSTLKIQRTQQEDSAVYLCASSQDLQETQYFGPGTRLLVL.